The source of this T cell receptor (beta chain) is a study of T cells in Graves' hyperthyroidism and ophthalmopathy (dated by TCRdb to about 2019). At the level of the whole study: Peripheral blood samples were taken at the time of initial diagnosis, prior to any treatment. TCR V-J signatures able to tell the groups apart were searched for in a discovery cohort of some 97 patients, of whom fewer than 45 had Graves' ophthalmopathy and about 60 had stable Graves' hyperthyroidism. In addition, the study compared T-cell repertoires in thyroid tissue and in blood from several Graves' hyperthyroidism patients. Whether ophthalmopathy could be predicted prospectively was tested in an independent validation cohort made up of fewer than 20 hyperthyroidism patients plus 17 patients who later progressed to ophthalmopathy. According to the paper, TCR Vbeta CDR3 sequencing was carried out on over 130 peripheral blood samples, which came from 40 to 45 ophthalmopathy, fewer than 80 hyperthyroidism and about 17 progressor patients. For training and testing, the 100 or so patients in the discovery cohort were randomly divided in a 7:3 ratio. Following sampling, methimazole starting at 30 mg daily was given to hyperthyroidism patients, and high-dose intravenous methylprednisolone was given to ophthalmopathy patients. Overall study results and their limits: A 13 V-J signature model separated ophthalmopathy from stable hyperthyroidism, with nearly 90% sensitivity and about 81% specificity in cross-validation and 80%/75% in testing. In validation, progression to ophthalmopathy was predicted by the model with more than 65% sensitivity and nearly 75% specificity, a median of approximately 6.5 months before onset. Sample size was not statistically predetermined, and investigators were not blinded to group allocation. Most expanded thyroid clonotypes (frequency above 0.001) were also detected in blood, a finding suggesting that blood repertoires may reflect thyroid immune responses.

Stable Graves' hyperthyroidism was defined as the absence of progression to ophthalmopathy over 18 months of follow-up. The hyperthyroidism patients were between 18 and 65 years old and newly diagnosed, with a disease duration of less than 2 months. Exclusion was applied to patients with uncontrolled infections, other autoimmune diseases, pregnancy or lactation. Diagnoses relied on clinical symptoms, serum thyroxine and TRAb, thyroid ultrasound and orbital computed tomography. PBMCs were isolated from more than 9 ml of fresh peripheral blood by Ficoll-Paque density gradient centrifugation. Trizol reagent was used to extract total RNA, and RNA quality was then checked on an Agilent 2100 Bioanalyzer. About this clonotype: What antigen it recognizes has not been identified. Base qualities were left out, and no much larger clone turns up one base away.

The TCR beta CDR3 regions were amplified from RNA transcripts. For the first round of RT-PCR on the TCR CDR3, the HTBI primer set was used together with the Qiagen OneStep RT-PCR kit. Libraries were constructed in a second round of multiplex PCR, after which size selection and purification were carried out. Libraries were sequenced paired-end with 100 bp reads on an Illumina HiSeq2000. In the original analysis: SOAPnuke was used to process the raw data, throwing out any read that contained adapters or uncalled bases, had a mean Phred below 15, or lacked an exact constant-primer or identifier match. High-quality paired reads were merged with COPE v1.2.5, and unique nucleotide sequences were defined as clonotypes. Clonotypes were aligned to IMGT TRBV, TRBD and TRBJ reference segments using MiTCR v1.1. Only V-J combinations with frequency above 0.0001, covering roughly 99% of repertoires, were analysed. A TCS score was defined as the ratio of F50 (clonal expansion) to E x V (chaos), with BLOSUM62-based TCRdist applied between CDR3 peptides within each V-J. Welch's t-statistics and random forest reduced several hundred V-J features to about 13, which were used in a naive Bayes classifier (R e1071). TCRdb cleaned the public reads at Q25 with fastp, built clones with MiXCR and kept in-frame beta chains. Every distinct CDR3 protein forms one entry, paired with its most common genes and DNA. V and J calls and clone size were set by TCRdb, not the authors. This sample gives a few hundred thousand distinct CDR3 sequences in total; under 15% of them show up just once. The ten most abundant clones make up about 31% of the sample.

The germline V gene yields MNHEY for CDR1 and SVGAGI for CDR2. From the cysteine through the phenylalanine, the CDR3 covers 18 amino acids. The kept DNA is CDR3 alone, 54 bases in frame from the first base. The germline V end is reduced by 4 bases and the J end by 0 bases; junction bases left unmatched: 8. Rearrangement joined TRBV6-5 to TRBJ2-1, and 11 bases in between align with TRBD2. Sequencing was performed on blood. The clonotype originates from a woman aged 25 to 39 with Graves' hyperthyroidism. The DNA sequence is given as TGTGCCAGCAGTTCTAGCGGGAGGTGGAAGCTCTCCTACAATGAGCAGTTCTTC. The resulting protein is CASSSSGRWKLSYNEQFF.